A selection of T cell receptor beta chains follows, all from one sample in a study of cytomegalovirus exposure and HLA in healthy donors. Clones were sequenced by immunoSEQ multiplex PCR, and TCRdb holds only the in-frame ones, with some missing. Of under 200,000 clones listed, about 12% were seen once; the top ten hold less than 8.5%. The sample was PBMCs. The receptor set was obtained from a man aged 50 to 59 in good health and CMV-seropositive. CDR3s include the opening cysteine and the closing phenylalanine or tryptophan. Fields, in order: D gene, V gene, clone size, J gene, CDR3 DNA, CDR3 protein. D genes are given only for firm matches. The size field is filled for only some rows; it gives once, few, many or a size class.

>TRBD1|TRBV4-2|few|TRBJ2-1
TGTGCCAGCAGCCCAGGACAGGGGGCTGACAATGAGCAGTTCTTC
CASSPGQGADNEQFF
>-|TRBV27|few|TRBJ1-2
TGTGCCAGCAGTTCGCATGCAGGCTATGGCTACACCTTC
CASSSHAGYGYTF
>TRBD1|TRBV11-1|few|TRBJ1-1
TGTGCCAGCAGCACCGGACAGGTAACGGTTGAAGCTTTCTTT
CASSTGQVTVEAFF
>-|TRBV6-5|-|TRBJ2-5
TGTGCCAGCAGCGGCGGGACCCCAAGGACCCAGTACTTC
CASSGGTPRTQYF
>TRBD2|TRBV11-3|few|TRBJ2-3
TGTGCCAGCAGCTTAGGCGGGGGGAACACAGATACGCAGTATTTT
CASSLGGGNTDTQYF
>-|TRBV5-4|few|TRBJ1-4
TGTGCCAGCAGCTTGGTCAACAGGCCCGGCACCAATGAAAAACTGTTTTTT
CASSLVNRPGTNEKLFF
>TRBD1|TRBV5-6|-|TRBJ1-2
TGTGCCAGCAAGTCCCCAGGGGGCGCACGCTATGGCTACACCTTC
CASKSPGGARYGYTF
>-|TRBV11-2|few|TRBJ1-5
TGTGCCAGCAGCTTAGATAGAGCGGATCAGCCCCAGCATTTT
CASSLDRADQPQHF
>-|TRBV5-4|few|TRBJ2-3
TGTGCCAGCAGCTTGGACCAACTGCGGACAAGCACAGATACGCAGTATTTT
CASSLDQLRTSTDTQYF
>TRBD2|TRBV4-2|few|TRBJ2-1
TGTGCCAGCAGCCAACTGCGGACTAGCGGGGGGCAGTTCTTC
CASSQLRTSGGQFF
>TRBD1|TRBV30|few|TRBJ1-3
TGTGCCTGGGGGACAGCTGGAAACACCATATATTTT
CAWGTAGNTIYF
>-|TRBV2|-|TRBJ1-2
TGTGCCAGCAGCCCCCTCCAGGGCGGGGATGGCTACACCTTC
CASSPLQGGDGYTF
>TRBD1|TRBV9|-|TRBJ1-2
TGTGCCAGCAGCGTAGCTATAGGGGGCCACGGAAATGGCTACACCTTC
CASSVAIGGHGNGYTF
>TRBD1|TRBV30|-|TRBJ2-1
TGTGCCTGGGGGGACAGGGATGAGCAGTTCTTC
CAWGDRDEQFF
>-|TRBV7-8|-|TRBJ1-1
TGTGCCAGCAGCGCGGGACGTACCACTGAAGCTTTCTTT
CASSAGRTTEAFF
>TRBD1|TRBV29-1|few|TRBJ1-1
TGCAGCGTTGTCCAGGGGGCGATTTTAGGCACTGAAGCTTTCTTT
CSVVQGAILGTEAFF
>-|TRBV9|few|TRBJ1-1
TGTGCCAGCAGCGTAGGTCCCACAGGGGAAGCTTTCTTT
CASSVGPTGEAFF
>TRBD1|TRBV14|few|TRBJ2-2
TGTGCCAGCAGCCCACGGACAGGGACCGGGGAGCTGTTTTTT
CASSPRTGTGELFF
>-|TRBV18|-|TRBJ2-6
TGTGCCAGCTCACAACCGGGACATAGCTCTGGGGCCAACGTCCTGACTTTC
CASSQPGHSSGANVLTF
>TRBD1|TRBV7-2|-|TRBJ2-7
TGTGCCAGCAGCTTACCTTTGGGACAGGGTTTTAAGGACGAGCAGTACTTC
CASSLPLGQGFKDEQYF
>-|TRBV5-1|-|TRBJ1-2
TGCGCCAGCAGCTTGGCCGGACAATTGAGCTACACCTTC
CASSLAGQLSYTF
>TRBD1|TRBV6-1|-|TRBJ2-7
TGTGCCAGCAGTGAAATGAGGACAGGCTCGGTCGAGCAGTACTTC
CASSEMRTGSVEQYF
>-|TRBV9|few|TRBJ2-7
TGTGCCAGCAGCGAGGGGGGGCACTCCTACGAGCAGTACTTC
CASSEGGHSYEQYF
>TRBD1|TRBV11-3|-|TRBJ2-7
TGTGCCAGCAGCGCCGGGACAGGGATTAGGGCCTACGAGCAGTACTTC
CASSAGTGIRAYEQYF
>-|TRBV5-1|-|TRBJ2-5
TGCGCCAGCAGCTCGAATCAAGAGGCCCAGTACTTC
CASSSNQEAQYF
>TRBD2|TRBV5-1|-|TRBJ2-5
TGCGCCAGCCACGAGGGGAGGGGCGGGGAGACCCAGTACTTC
CASHEGRGGETQYF
>TRBD1|TRBV9|-|TRBJ1-1
TGTGCCAGCAGCGTAGGACAGGGGGCAATGAACGCTGAAGCTTTCTTT
CASSVGQGAMNAEAFF
>TRBD1|TRBV7-9|few|TRBJ1-4
TGTGCCAGCAGCACCTCCAGGGGGCGTAATGAAAAACTGTTTTTT
CASSTSRGRNEKLFF
>-|TRBV30|few|TRBJ2-7
TGTGCCTGGAGTGATCCCGCGGGCGAGCAGTACTTC
CAWSDPAGEQYF
>TRBD1|TRBV5-6|few|TRBJ1-2
TGTGCCAGCAGACCGTTACAGGGGGCAGCCACCTTC
CASRPLQGAATF
>TRBD1|TRBV10-3|-|TRBJ2-3
TGTGCCATCAGTGGGCAGGGGGCGACAGATACGCAGTATTTT
CAISGQGATDTQYF
>TRBD1|TRBV4-1|few|TRBJ1-2
TGCGCCAGCAGCCAAGAAGACAGGGCGAACTATGGCTACACCTTC
CASSQEDRANYGYTF
>TRBD1|TRBV19|-|TRBJ2-5
TGTGCCAGTAGTACGGGACAGTTTCAAGAGACCCAGTACTTC
CASSTGQFQETQYF
>-|TRBV27|many|TRBJ1-5
TGTGCCAGCAGTTTTTCGGGGTATAGCAATCAGCCCCAGCATTTT
CASSFSGYSNQPQHF
>TRBD1|TRBV11-3|-|TRBJ2-6
TGTGCCAGCAGCTTTATAAGGACAGGACCGAGCTCTGGGGCCAACGTCCTGACTTTC
CASSFIRTGPSSGANVLTF
>TRBD1|TRBV5-4|-|TRBJ1-3
TGTGCCAGCAGTCTGGACAGGGCTGCGGGAAACACCATATATTTT
CASSLDRAAGNTIYF
>-|TRBV6-5|few|TRBJ2-4
TGTGCCAGCAGCCCTCTTACAGGATGGCTCATTCAGTACTTC
CASSPLTGWLIQYF
>-|TRBV29-1|-|TRBJ1-5
TGCAGCGCCAAAGGGGTGGGTCAGCCCCAGCATTTT
CSAKGVGQPQHF
>-|TRBV9|-|TRBJ2-3
TGTGCCAGCAGCGTACAGGGCTTAACTAGCACAGATACGCAGTATTTT
CASSVQGLTSTDTQYF
>-|TRBV10-3|-|TRBJ1-6
TGTGCCATTAAAGGGCGGACTGATCTCAATTCACCCCTCCACTTT
CAIKGRTDLNSPLHF
>TRBD1|TRBV19|-|TRBJ1-2
TGTGCCAGTAGTGTTGCGGGGACAGAACTTTGGTATGGCTACACCTTC
CASSVAGTELWYGYTF
>-|TRBV7-2|-|TRBJ1-3
TGTGCCAGCAGCCAGAACGTCCTCTCTGGAAACACCATATATTTT
CASSQNVLSGNTIYF
>-|TRBV7-9|few|TRBJ1-5
TGTGCCAGCAGCGCTTCTGGAGGGGAAGGGAGCAATCAGCCCCAGCATTTT
CASSASGGEGSNQPQHF
>-|TRBV20-1|few|TRBJ1-1
TGCAGTGCTAGACCCAGGCCTGAAGCTTTCTTT
CSARPRPEAFF
>-|TRBV19|-|TRBJ1-5
TGTGCCAGTAGTCGAGGGGGAGGGAGCCAGCCCCAGCATTTT
CASSRGGGSQPQHF
>-|TRBV6-5|-|TRBJ1-2
TGTGCCAGCAGTCCTCGGGAAGCTTTCGGGGGCTACACCTTC
CASSPREAFGGYTF
>TRBD1|TRBV9|-|TRBJ1-6
TGTGCCAGCAGGTCCAGCGAGGGACAGGGGGGCTCACCCCTCCACTTT
CASRSSEGQGGSPLHF
>-|TRBV28|few|TRBJ1-2
TGTGCCAGCAGTGGCTCCGGGGTTGGGACTGATGGCTACACCTTC
CASSGSGVGTDGYTF
>-|TRBV7-7|-|TRBJ2-1
TGTGCCAGCAGCACAAGCGGACCCCCCGGTGAGCAGTTCTTC
CASSTSGPPGEQFF
>TRBD1|TRBV11-3|few|TRBJ2-5
TGTGCCAGCAGCTCTCCTAGGGACAGAGAGGGAACCCAGTACTTC
CASSSPRDREGTQYF